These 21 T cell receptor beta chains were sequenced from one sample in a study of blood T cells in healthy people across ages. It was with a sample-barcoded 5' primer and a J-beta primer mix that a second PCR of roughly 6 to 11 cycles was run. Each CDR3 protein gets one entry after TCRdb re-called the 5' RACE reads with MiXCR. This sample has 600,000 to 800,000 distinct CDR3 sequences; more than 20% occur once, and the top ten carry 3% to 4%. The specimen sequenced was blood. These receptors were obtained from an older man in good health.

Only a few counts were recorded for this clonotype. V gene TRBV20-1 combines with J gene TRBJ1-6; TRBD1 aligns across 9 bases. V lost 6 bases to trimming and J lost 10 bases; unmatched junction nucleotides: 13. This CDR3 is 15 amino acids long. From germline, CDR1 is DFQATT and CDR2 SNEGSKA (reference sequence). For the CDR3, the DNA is TGCAGTGCCCCTGGGACAGGGAGTTTACGGTCACCCCTCCACTTT. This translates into CSAPGTGSLRSPLHF.

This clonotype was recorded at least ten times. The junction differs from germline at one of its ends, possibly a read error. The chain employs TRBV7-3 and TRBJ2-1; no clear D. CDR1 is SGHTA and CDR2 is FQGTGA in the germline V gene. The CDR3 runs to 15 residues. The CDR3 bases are TGTGCCAGCAGCTTTAGGGTTTACTCCAACAATGAGCAGTTCTTC. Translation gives CASSFRVYSNNEQFF.

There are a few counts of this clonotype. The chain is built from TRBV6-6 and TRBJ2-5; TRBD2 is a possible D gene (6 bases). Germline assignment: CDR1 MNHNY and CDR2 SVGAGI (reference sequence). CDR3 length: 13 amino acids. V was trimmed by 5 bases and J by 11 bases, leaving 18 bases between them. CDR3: CASSPRELGEQYF. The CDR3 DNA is TGTGCCAGCAGTCCCCGGGAGTTGGGTGAGCAGTACTTC.

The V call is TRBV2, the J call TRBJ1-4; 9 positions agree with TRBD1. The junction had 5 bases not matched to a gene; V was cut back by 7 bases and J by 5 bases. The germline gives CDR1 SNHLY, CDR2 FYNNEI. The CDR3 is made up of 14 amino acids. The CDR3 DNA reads TGTGCCAGCAAACCGGGACAGGGAAATGAAAAACTGTTTTTT. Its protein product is CASKPGQGNEKLFF.

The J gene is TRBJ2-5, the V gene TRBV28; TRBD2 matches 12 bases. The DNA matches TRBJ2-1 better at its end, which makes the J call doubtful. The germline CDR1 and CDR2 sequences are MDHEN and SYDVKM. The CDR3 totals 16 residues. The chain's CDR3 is CASSPILAGGIGEQFF. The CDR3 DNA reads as TGTGCCAGCAGTCCGATTCTAGCGGGAGGGATCGGTGAGCAGTTCTTC.

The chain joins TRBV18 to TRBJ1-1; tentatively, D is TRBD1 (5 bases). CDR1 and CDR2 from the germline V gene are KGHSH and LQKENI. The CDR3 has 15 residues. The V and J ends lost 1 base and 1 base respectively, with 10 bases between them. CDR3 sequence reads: CASSPQQDWNTEAFF. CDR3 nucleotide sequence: TGTGCCAGCTCACCACAACAGGACTGGAACACTGAAGCTTTCTTT. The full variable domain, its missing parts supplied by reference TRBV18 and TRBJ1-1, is NAGVMQNPRHLVRRRGQEARLRCSPMKGHSHVYWYRQLPEEGLKFMVYLQKENIIDESGMPKERFSAEFPKEGPSILRIQQVVRGDSAAYFCASSPQQDWNTEAFFGQGTRLTVV.

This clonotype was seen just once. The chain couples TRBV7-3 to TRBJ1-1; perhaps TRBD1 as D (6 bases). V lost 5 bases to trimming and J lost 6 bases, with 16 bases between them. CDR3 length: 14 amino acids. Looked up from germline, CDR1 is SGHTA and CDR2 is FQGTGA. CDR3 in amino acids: CASSTTGRKAEAFF. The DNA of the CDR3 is TGTGCCAGCAGCACCACAGGGCGTAAGGCTGAAGCTTTCTTT.

CDR3 amino acids: CASSQSEGRPQHF. In DNA, the CDR3 is TGTGCCAGCAGCCAATCCGAGGGACGGCCCCAGCATTTT. This chain connects TRBV3-1 to TRBJ1-5; D may be TRBD1 (5 bases). CDR3 size: 13 residues. Germline CDR1 is LGHDT and CDR2 is YNNKEL (reference sequence). The V end lost 2 bases, the J end lost 9 bases, and 11 bases lay between the germline ends.

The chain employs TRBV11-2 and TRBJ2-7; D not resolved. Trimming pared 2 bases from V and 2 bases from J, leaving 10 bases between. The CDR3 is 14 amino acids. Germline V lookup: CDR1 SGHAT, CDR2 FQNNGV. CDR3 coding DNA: TGTGCCAGCAGCTTAACCGACGGAACCTACGAGCAGTACTTC. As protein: CASSLTDGTYEQYF.

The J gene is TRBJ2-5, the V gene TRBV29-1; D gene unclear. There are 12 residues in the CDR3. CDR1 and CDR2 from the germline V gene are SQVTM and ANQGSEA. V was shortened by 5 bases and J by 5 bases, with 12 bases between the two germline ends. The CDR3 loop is CSVCKEWETQYF. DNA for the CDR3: TGCAGCGTTTGTAAGGAATGGGAGACCCAGTACTTC.

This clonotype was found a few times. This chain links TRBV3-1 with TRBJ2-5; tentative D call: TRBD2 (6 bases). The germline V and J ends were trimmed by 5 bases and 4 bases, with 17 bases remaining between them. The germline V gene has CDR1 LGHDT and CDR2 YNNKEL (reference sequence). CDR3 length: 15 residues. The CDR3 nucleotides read TGTGCCAGCAGCGACCCAGGAGGGGTAGGAGAGACCCAGTACTTC. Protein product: CASSDPGGVGETQYF.

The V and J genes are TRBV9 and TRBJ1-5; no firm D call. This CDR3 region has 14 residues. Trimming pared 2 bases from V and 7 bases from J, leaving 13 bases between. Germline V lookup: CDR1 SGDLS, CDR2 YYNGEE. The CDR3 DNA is TGTGCCAGCAGCGTCGGAATTGCGGGGCAGCCCCAGCATTTT. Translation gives CASSVGIAGQPQHF.

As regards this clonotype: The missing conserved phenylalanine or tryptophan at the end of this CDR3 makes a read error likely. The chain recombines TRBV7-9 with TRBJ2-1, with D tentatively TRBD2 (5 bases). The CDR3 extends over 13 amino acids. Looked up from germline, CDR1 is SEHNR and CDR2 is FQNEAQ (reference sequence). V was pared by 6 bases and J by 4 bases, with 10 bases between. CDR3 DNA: TGTGCCAGCAGTCTAGCAGTGTACAATGAGCAGTTCCTC. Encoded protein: CASSLAVYNEQFL.

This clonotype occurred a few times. CDR3 nucleotides: TGTGCCAGCAGCTTAGAAGGCAGTGTCGACGAGCAGTACTTC. Amino acids: CASSLEGSVDEQYF. The genes are TRBV7-2 and TRBJ2-5, with D hard to call. The assigned J gene may be wrong: the sequence end matches TRBJ2-7 better. The CDR3 runs 14 residues. Germline CDR1 SGHTA, CDR2 FQGNSA.

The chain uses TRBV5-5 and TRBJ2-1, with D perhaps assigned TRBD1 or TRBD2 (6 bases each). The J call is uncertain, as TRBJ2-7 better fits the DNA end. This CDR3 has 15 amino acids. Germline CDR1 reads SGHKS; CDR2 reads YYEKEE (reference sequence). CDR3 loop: CASSTLRGGSYEQYF. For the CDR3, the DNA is TGTGCCAGCAGCACCCTCAGGGGAGGCTCCTACGAGCAGTACTTC.

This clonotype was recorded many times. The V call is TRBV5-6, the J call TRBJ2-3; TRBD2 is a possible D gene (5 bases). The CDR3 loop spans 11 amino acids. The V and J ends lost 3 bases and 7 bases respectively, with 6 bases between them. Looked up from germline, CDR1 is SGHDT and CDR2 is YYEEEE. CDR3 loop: CASSSGNTQYF. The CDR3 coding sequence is TGTGCCAGCAGCTCGGGGAATACGCAGTATTTT.

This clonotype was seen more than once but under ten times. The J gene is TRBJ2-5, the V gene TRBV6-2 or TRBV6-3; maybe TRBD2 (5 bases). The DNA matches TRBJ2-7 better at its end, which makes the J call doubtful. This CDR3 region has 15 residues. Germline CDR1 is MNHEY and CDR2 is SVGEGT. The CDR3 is CASSPVASRSYEQYF. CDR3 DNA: TGTGCCAGCAGCCCAGTGGCTAGCAGATCCTACGAGCAGTACTTC.

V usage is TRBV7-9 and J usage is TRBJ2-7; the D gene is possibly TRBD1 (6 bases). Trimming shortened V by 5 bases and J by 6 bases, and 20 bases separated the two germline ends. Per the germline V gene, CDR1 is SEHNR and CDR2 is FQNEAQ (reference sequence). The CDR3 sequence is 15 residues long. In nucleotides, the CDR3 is TGTGCCAGCAGCCAACTGGGGCGGACAGTAAGCGAGCAGTACTTC. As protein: CASSQLGRTVSEQYF.

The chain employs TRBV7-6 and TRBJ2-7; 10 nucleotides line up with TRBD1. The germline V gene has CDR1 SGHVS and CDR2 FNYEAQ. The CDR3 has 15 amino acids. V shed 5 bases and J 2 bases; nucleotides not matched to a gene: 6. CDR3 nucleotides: TGTGCCAGCAGCGACCGGGACAGGGGTCCCTACGAGCAGTACTTC. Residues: CASSDRDRGPYEQYF.

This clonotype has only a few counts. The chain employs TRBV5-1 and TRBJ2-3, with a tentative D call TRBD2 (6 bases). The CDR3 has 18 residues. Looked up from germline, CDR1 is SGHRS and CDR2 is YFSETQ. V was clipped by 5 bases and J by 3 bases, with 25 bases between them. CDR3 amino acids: CASSLRGPTVGRTDTQYF. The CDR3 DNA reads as TGCGCCAGCAGTTTGCGGGGCCCGACTGTGGGACGGACAGATACGCAGTATTTT.

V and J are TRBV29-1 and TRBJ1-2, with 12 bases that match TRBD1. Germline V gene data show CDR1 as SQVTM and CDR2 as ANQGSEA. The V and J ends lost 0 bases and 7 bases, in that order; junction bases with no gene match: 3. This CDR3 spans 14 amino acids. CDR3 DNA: TGCAGCGTTGAAGAGGGACAGGGGGCGGGTGGCTACACCTTC. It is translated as CSVEEGQGAGGYTF. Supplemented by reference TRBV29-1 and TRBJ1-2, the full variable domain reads SAVISQKPSRDICQRGTSLTIQCQVDSQVTMMFWYRQQPGQSLTLIATANQGSEATYESGFVIDKFPISRPNLTFSTLTVSNMSPEDSSIYLCSVEEGQGAGGYTFGSGTRLTVV.